The source of this T cell receptor (beta chain) is a study of OX40 agonist ivuxolimab in advanced cancers. Overall study context: Ivuxolimab is an agonistic anti-OX40 (CD134) antibody, and patients were treated with it. Those treated in dose escalation had hepatocellular carcinoma, melanoma, renal cell cancer or head and neck cancer. Antecedent anti-PD-1, anti-PD-L1 or anti-CTLA-4 therapy was permissible, with around 41% having received some. The study, taken as a whole, reports: The study observed clonal expansion of CD4+ and CD8+ blood T cells by week 6 at 0.1 to 3.0 mg/kg.

This clone was picked up a small number of times. The antigen is undetermined. Assay: immunoSEQ multiplex PCR; the TCRdb copy retains only in-frame clones and omits some. The sample shows about 74,000 clones, approximately 81% of them seen only once. The trim removed 4 bases at V and 4 bases at J, leaving 5 bases unmatched. The germline gives CDR1 MRHNA, CDR2 SNTAGT. The CDR3 has 14 residues. This TCR came from an adult with an advanced solid tumor such as melanoma, head and neck, liver or kidney cancer. The rearrangement uses TRBV6-4 and TRBJ1-2, with 8 bases lining up with TRBD1. This specimen was CD4+ or CD8+ T cells sorted from blood, taken in a trial of the OX40 agonist ivuxolimab. CDR3 sequence: CASSADRGSYGYTF. DNA for the CDR3: TGTGCCAGCAGTGCCGACAGGGGATCCTATGGCTACACCTTC.